What follows are 9 T cell receptor beta chains derived from one specimen sequenced in a study of a mutant IDH1 vaccine in newly diagnosed glioma. Some clones are missing from TCRdb's copy, which holds only in-frame ones; the method was immunoSEQ multiplex PCR. The data show around 32,000 clones, approximately 80% seen once. Time point noted: week 35, safety follow-up. Doses comprised 300 ug of mutant IDH1 20-mer peptide each, plus topical imiquimod. The antigens of these receptors remain unknown. The material sequenced was PBMCs, taken from a glioma patient whose treatment included an IDH1 peptide vaccine. These receptors originate from a woman aged 18-29 years with glioma.

This chain joins TRBV28 and TRBJ1-5; no clear D. The V gene lost 6 bases and the J gene lost 2 bases, with 8 bases spanning the gap. The CDR3 extends over 13 amino acids. Germline V CDR1 and CDR2: MDHEN, SYDVKM. CDR3 coding DNA: TGTGCCAGCAGAAGGAAAGGCAATCAGCCCCAGCATTTT. Encoded protein: CASRRKGNQPQHF.

This chain uses TRBV30 with TRBJ1-1; D is ambiguous. The CDR3 runs 13 residues. V shed 3 bases and J shed 0 bases, with 8 bases lying between them. The germline V gene encodes CDR1 GTSNPN and CDR2 SVGIG (reference sequence). The CDR3 DNA reads as TGTGCCTGGAGACTATTATTGAACACTGAAGCTTTCTTT. It yields the protein CAWRLLLNTEAFF.

To note about this clone: This sample also contains other DNA sequences that code for the same CDR3. V gene TRBV20-1 combines with J gene TRBJ1-1; D remains unclear. Germline V CDR1 and CDR2: DFQATT, SNEGSKA (reference sequence). Trimming pared 1 base from V and 2 bases from J, leaving 2 bases between. The CDR3 is 11 residues long. CDR3 bases: TGCAGTGCTAGAGTCAACACTGAAGCTTTCTTT. Translating gives CSARVNTEAFF.

This chain joins TRBV6-9 and TRBJ2-7, with D maybe TRBD2 (6 bases). V was pared by 6 bases and J by 6 bases, with 21 bases between. The CDR3 consists of 15 residues. Germline V gives CDR1 MNHGY, CDR2 SVAAGI. The CDR3 here is CASRGNLLGTCEQYF. For the CDR3, the DNA is TGTGCCAGCAGAGGGAACCTTCTAGGGACTTGCGAGCAGTACTTC.

This clone was counted only a few times. V is TRBV9 and J is TRBJ2-1, with D possibly TRBD2 on 6 matching bases. In germline, CDR1 is SGDLS, CDR2 YYNGEE. V was clipped by 4 bases and J by 4 bases, with 21 bases between them. This CDR3 is built from 17 residues. The CDR3 here is CASSSRGGGTQYNEQFF. CDR3 nucleotides: TGTGCCAGCAGCTCAAGAGGAGGAGGGACCCAATACAATGAGCAGTTCTTC.

The chain is built from TRBV27 and TRBJ1-6; 9 bases fit TRBD1. V gave up 4 bases and J gave up 6 bases; unmatched junction bases: 4. The CDR3 is 15 residues long. The germline V gene encodes CDR1 MNHEY and CDR2 SMNVEV (reference sequence). CDR3 sequence reads: CASSSRTGANSPLHF. The CDR3 DNA is TGTGCCAGCAGTTCAAGGACAGGGGCTAATTCACCCCTCCACTTT.

This clone was found a few times. V is TRBV6-1 and J is TRBJ1-2, with no clear D. The CDR3 totals 14 residues. V was clipped by 7 bases and J by 10 bases, with 22 bases between them. The germline CDR1 and CDR2 sequences are MNHNS and SASEGT. The CDR3 coding sequence is TGTGCCAGCATGCGGCAGTCCAGCAATGTTGTCTACACCTTC. It encodes CASMRQSSNVVYTF.

J is TRBJ1-1 and V is TRBV19; 8 nucleotides match TRBD1. V shed 5 bases, J shed 6 bases, and the junction held 11 bases outside the gene matches. Germline V gene sequence: CDR1 LNHDA, CDR2 SQIVND (reference sequence). The CDR3 loop spans 15 amino acids. This CDR3 is CASSGDRRPVAEAFF. The CDR3 coding sequence is TGTGCCAGTAGTGGGGACAGGAGGCCGGTCGCTGAAGCTTTCTTT.

As DNA, the CDR3 is TGCGCCAGCAGCCCCCTTTTCTCCGGGGAGCTGTTTTTT. This gives the protein CASSPLFSGELFF. The rearrangement links TRBV5-1 to TRBJ2-2, with D hard to call. The CDR3 runs to 13 residues. V lost 4 bases to trimming and J lost 6 bases, with 10 bases between them. Germline V gene lookup returns CDR1 SGHRS and CDR2 YFSETQ.